One sample yielded the 6 T cell receptor beta chains listed below, sequenced in a study of blood T cells in healthy people across ages. PCR was performed a second time for about 7 to 11 cycles using a sample-barcoded 5' primer and a J-beta primer mix. MiXCR, run by TCRdb on the 5' RACE reads, gives a single entry per CDR3 protein. The top ten hold 15% to 17% of the sample, which has 630,000 or so distinct CDR3 sequences, less than 40% seen once. Sequencing was done on a sample of blood. The receptors here all came from a woman of 80 years or more in good health.

The chain carries TRBV20-1 and TRBJ1-5; no firm D call. V shed 0 bases and J shed 2 bases, with 11 bases lying between them. Per the germline V gene, CDR1 is DFQATT and CDR2 is SNEGSKA (reference sequence). This CDR3 is 15 amino acids long. Here the CDR3 DNA reads TGCAGTGCTAGAGATGGGAAGATTGGCAATCAGCCCCAGCATTTT. Amino acid sequence: CSARDGKIGNQPQHF.

In this sample, this clonotype turned up a few times. This sequence joins TRBV4-1 and TRBJ2-2, with no clear D. CDR1 and CDR2 from the germline V gene are MGHRA and YSYEKL. This CDR3 is 14 amino acids long. V was cut by 0 bases and J by 6 bases, with 8 bases left in between. CDR3 protein: CASSQDAFPGELFF. The CDR3 bases are TGCGCCAGCAGCCAAGATGCCTTTCCCGGGGAGCTGTTTTTT.

This chain uses TRBV6-6 with TRBJ2-7; TRBD1 is a possible D gene (6 bases). The J call could be wrong; TRBJ2-4 is a better fit for the DNA end. The germline CDR1 and CDR2 sequences are MNHNY and SVGAGI (reference sequence). The CDR3 contains 16 residues. The CDR3 DNA follows: TGTGCCAGCAGTTCTGGCCGTAGGACAGCGAATAACATTCAGTACTTC. Translating it yields CASSSGRRTANNIQYF.

The CDR3, as DNA: TGCAGTGCTAGAGACTATCTTGCTCTGGAAGCTTTCTTT. Residues: CSARDYLALEAFF. This chain links TRBV20-1 with TRBJ1-1, with D hard to call. Trimming cost V 0 bases and J 8 bases, with 13 bases left between them. CDR3 length: 13 residues. Germline V gene sequence: CDR1 DFQATT, CDR2 SNEGSKA (reference sequence).

This clonotype was recorded a few times. The V and J genes are TRBV30 and TRBJ2-1; 9 bases match TRBD2. Germline CDR1 is GTSNPN and CDR2 is SVGIG (reference sequence). The CDR3 loop spans 16 amino acids. The trim removed 0 bases at V and 10 bases at J, leaving 13 bases unmatched. In DNA form, the CDR3 reads TGTGCCTGGAGTGTAGGGGTGCGCGGGGGGGGTGAAGAGCAGTTCTTC. This codes for CAWSVGVRGGGEEQFF.

This chain uses TRBV12-3 or TRBV12-4 with TRBJ2-3; maybe TRBD2 (5 bases). Trimming stripped 3 bases from V and 3 bases from J, with 13 bases between. The CDR3 contains 15 residues. The CDR3 loop reads CASSLRQTTTDTQYF. The CDR3 DNA is TGTGCCAGCAGTTTGCGGCAGACTACAACAGATACGCAGTATTTT.